Below, 4 T cell receptor beta chains from the same sample are listed, as sequenced in a study of OX40 agonist ivuxolimab in advanced cancers. Assay: immunoSEQ multiplex PCR; the TCRdb copy retains only in-frame clones and omits some. The top ten clones hold more than 0.75% of a sample with about 76,000 clones, roughly 88% of them seen once. The input for sequencing was CD4+ or CD8+ T cells sorted from blood, taken in a trial of the OX40 agonist ivuxolimab. The receptors were sampled from an adult with an advanced solid tumor such as melanoma, head and neck, liver or kidney cancer.

The V gene is TRBV9, the J gene TRBJ2-6, with TRBD1 matching over 10 bases. J gave up 0 bases and V 6 bases, and 12 bases lay outside the gene matches. This CDR3 is 19 amino acids long. From germline, CDR1 is SGDLS and CDR2 YYNGEE. CDR3 sequence reads: CASTSRPDRGASGANVLTF. CDR3 sequence (DNA): TGTGCCAGCACCTCTCGACCGGACAGGGGGGCCTCTGGGGCCAACGTCCTGACTTTC.

The CDR3 here is CASSVTGTSSTDTQYF. The CDR3 DNA is TGTGCCAGTAGTGTGACCGGGACTTCGAGCACAGATACGCAGTATTTT. This chain connects TRBV19 to TRBJ2-3; TRBD2 might be the D (6 bases). Germline-derived CDR1 and CDR2 are LNHDA and SQIVND (reference sequence). The CDR3 has 16 residues. V lost 5 bases to trimming and J lost 0 bases, with 15 bases between them.

The chain uses TRBV7-9 and TRBJ2-1; D is possibly TRBD2 (6 bases). The germline CDR1 and CDR2 sequences are SEHNR and FQNEAQ (reference sequence). CDR3 length: 15 amino acids. The V end lost 8 bases, the J end lost 2 bases, and 16 bases lay between the germline ends. The DNA for the CDR3 is TGTGCCAGCGCCCCCCCGGGAGCTGCCTACAATGAGCAGTTCTTC. Amino acid sequence: CASAPPGAAYNEQFF.

V is TRBV2 and J is TRBJ2-1, with a weak D call TRBD2 (6 bases). The ends were cut back, 6 bases at V and 6 bases at J, with 21 bases in the middle. The CDR3 length is 16 residues. Germline-derived CDR1 and CDR2 are SNHLY and FYNNEI. The CDR3 DNA follows: TGTGCCAGCAGGAAAGGGACTTCCCAGGGACTCAATGAGCAGTTCTTC. As protein: CASRKGTSQGLNEQFF.